This T cell receptor beta chain comes out of a study of CD8+CD57+ T cells in acquired aplastic anemia. Whole-study findings and limits: The same twenty-nine CD8+ CDR3 sequences occurred in patients and in controls.

The study profiled TCR beta VDJ and CDR3 using genomic DNA as template. TCRdb re-analysed the reads in MiXCR, keeping a single row per CDR3 protein. The data contain a few hundred thousand distinct CDR3 sequences, roughly 50% of them singletons. Details on this clonotype: The antigen is unknown.

Patients chosen for sequencing had CD8+CD57+ cells that had expanded, as shown by flow cytometry. Germline CDR1 and CDR2: SGHVS and FNYEAQ. The CDR3 contains 15 residues. The V gene end was trimmed by 5 bases and the J gene end by 0 bases; junction bases not matched to a gene: 7. The sequencing sample was made of sorted CD4+, CD8+, or CD8+CD57+ T cells (not recorded which) from PBMCs. This chain joins TRBV7-6 and TRBJ2-7; TRBD1 matches at 7 bases. The receptor comes from a human donor with aplastic anemia. The DNA for the CDR3 is TGTGCCAGCAGCGCGACGACAGGGCCCTCCTACGAGCAGTACTTC. Translating it yields CASSATTGPSYEQYF.